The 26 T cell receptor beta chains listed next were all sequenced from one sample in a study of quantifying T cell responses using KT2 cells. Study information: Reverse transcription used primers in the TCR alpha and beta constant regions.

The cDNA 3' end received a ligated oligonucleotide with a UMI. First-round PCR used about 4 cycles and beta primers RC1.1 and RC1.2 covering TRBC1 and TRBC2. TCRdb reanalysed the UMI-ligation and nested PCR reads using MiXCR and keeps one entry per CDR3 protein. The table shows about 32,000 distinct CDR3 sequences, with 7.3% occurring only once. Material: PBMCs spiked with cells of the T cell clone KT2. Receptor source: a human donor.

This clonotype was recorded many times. Written as DNA, the CDR3 is TGCAGCGTTGGAAGTGGGGGGACAGCTTTCTTT. Its protein is CSVGSGGTAFF. The V gene is TRBV29-1, the J gene TRBJ1-1; tentative D call: TRBD1 (5 bases). The length of the CDR3 is 11 residues. Germline-derived CDR1 and CDR2 are SQVTM and ANQGSEA. The germline V and J ends were trimmed by 4 bases and 10 bases, with 13 bases remaining between them.

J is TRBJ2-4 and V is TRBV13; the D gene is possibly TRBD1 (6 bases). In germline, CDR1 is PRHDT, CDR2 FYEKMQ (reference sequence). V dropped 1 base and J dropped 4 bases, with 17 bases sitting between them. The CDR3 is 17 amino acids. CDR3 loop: CASSLEGQTGRKNIQYF. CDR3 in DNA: TGTGCCAGCAGCTTAGAGGGCCAGACAGGAAGGAAAAACATTCAGTACTTC.

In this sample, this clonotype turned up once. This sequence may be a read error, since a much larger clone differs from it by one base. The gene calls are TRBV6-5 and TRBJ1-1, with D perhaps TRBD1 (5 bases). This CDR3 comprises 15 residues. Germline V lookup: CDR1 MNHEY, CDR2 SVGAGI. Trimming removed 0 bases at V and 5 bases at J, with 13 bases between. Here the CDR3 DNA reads TGTGCCAGCAGTTACTCGGGGGTCTCGGGGACTGAAGCTTTCTTT. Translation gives CASSYSGVSGTEAFF.

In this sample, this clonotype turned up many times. This CDR3 is CASSSIAVLSYNEQFF. The CDR3 DNA sequence: TGTGCCAGCAGTTCGATAGCGGTACTCTCCTACAATGAGCAGTTCTTC. The V gene is TRBV12-3 or TRBV12-4, the J gene TRBJ2-1, with a possible D match to TRBD2 (6 bases). This CDR3 region has 16 residues. Trimming removed 4 bases at V and 0 bases at J, with 13 bases between.

CDR3 coding DNA: TGTGCCATCGGGACAGGGTTCACTGGGGCCAACGTCCTGACTTTC. It translates to CAIGTGFTGANVLTF. This chain joins TRBV10-3 and TRBJ2-6; 9 nucleotides line up with TRBD1. J was trimmed by 2 bases and V by 8 bases; bases with no gene match: 4. This CDR3 comprises 15 residues. CDR1 is ENHRY and CDR2 is SYGVKD in the germline V gene.

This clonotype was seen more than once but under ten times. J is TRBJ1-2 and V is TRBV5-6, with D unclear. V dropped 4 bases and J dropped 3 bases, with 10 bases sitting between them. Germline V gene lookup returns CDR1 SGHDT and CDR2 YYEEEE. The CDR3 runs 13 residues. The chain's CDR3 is CASSHTDYYGYTF. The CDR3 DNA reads TGTGCCAGCAGCCACACAGATTACTATGGCTACACCTTC.

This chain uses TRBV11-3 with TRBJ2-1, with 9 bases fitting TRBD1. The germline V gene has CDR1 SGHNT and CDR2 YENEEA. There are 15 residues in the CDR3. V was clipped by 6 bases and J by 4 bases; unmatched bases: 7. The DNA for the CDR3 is TGTGCCAGCAGTCCCCGGACAGGGGTGTACAATGAGCAGTTCTTC. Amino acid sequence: CASSPRTGVYNEQFF.

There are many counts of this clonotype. CDR3 DNA sequence: TGTGCCAGCAGCTTACGGACATCTTACAATGAGCAGTTCTTC. It is translated as CASSLRTSYNEQFF. The chain uses TRBV11-3 and TRBJ2-1; tentative D call: TRBD1 (5 bases). The CDR3 length is 14 residues. The ends were cut back, 2 bases at V and 4 bases at J, with 9 bases in the middle. Germline V gives CDR1 SGHNT, CDR2 YENEEA.

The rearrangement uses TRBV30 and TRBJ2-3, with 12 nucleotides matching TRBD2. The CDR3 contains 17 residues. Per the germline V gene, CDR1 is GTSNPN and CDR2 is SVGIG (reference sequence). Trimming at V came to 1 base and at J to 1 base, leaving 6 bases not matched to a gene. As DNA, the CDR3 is TGTGCCTGGAGTGCCCGACTAGCGGGGGTAGGCACAGATACGCAGTATTTT. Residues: CAWSARLAGVGTDTQYF.

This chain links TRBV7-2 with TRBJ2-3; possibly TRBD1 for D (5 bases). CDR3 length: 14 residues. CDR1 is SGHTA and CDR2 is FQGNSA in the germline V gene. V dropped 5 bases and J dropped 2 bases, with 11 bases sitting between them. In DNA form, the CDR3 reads TGTGCCAGCAGCGTTGCTGGGGCCACAGATACGCAGTATTTT. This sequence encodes CASSVAGATDTQYF.

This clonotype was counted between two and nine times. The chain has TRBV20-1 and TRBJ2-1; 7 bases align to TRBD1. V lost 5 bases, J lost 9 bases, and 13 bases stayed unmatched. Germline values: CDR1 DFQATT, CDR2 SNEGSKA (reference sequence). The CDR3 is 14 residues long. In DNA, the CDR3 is TGCAGTGCTCCACCGTGGGACAGCCCCAGTGAGCAGTTCTTC. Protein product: CSAPPWDSPSEQFF.

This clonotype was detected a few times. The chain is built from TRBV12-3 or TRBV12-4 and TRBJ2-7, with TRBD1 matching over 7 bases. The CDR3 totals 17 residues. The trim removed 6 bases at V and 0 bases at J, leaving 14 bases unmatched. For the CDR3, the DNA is TGTGCCAGCAGACGTACGGCATCGGGACAGAGCTCCTACGAGCAGTACTTC. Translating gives CASRRTASGQSSYEQYF.

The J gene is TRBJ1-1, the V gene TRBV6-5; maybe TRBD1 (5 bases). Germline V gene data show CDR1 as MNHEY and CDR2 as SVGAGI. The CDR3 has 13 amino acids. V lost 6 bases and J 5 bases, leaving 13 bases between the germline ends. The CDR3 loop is CASSAGEGTEAFF. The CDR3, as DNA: TGTGCCAGCAGCGCGGGGGAGGGGACTGAAGCTTTCTTT.

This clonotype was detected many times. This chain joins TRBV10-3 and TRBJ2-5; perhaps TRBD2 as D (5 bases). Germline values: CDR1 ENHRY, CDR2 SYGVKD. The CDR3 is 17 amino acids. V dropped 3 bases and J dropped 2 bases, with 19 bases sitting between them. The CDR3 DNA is TGTGCCATCAGTGAATATCGGAGCGGAAACTCACAAGAGACCCAGTACTTC. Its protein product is CAISEYRSGNSQETQYF.

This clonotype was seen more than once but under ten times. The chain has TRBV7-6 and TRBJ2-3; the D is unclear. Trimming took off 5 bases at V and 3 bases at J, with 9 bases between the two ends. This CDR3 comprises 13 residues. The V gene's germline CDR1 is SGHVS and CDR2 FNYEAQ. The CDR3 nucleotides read TGTGCCAGCAGCCCACAGAGAACAGATACGCAGTATTTT. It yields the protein CASSPQRTDTQYF.

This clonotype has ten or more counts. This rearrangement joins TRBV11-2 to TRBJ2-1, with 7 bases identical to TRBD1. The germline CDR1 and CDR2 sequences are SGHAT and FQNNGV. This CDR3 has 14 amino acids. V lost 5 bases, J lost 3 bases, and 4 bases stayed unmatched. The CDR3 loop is CASSMGQYYNEQFF. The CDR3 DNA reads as TGTGCCAGCAGCATGGGACAGTACTACAATGAGCAGTTCTTC.

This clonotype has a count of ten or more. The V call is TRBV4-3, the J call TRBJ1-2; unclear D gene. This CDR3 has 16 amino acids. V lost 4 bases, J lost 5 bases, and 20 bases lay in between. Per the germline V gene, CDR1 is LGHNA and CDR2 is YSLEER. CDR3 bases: TGCGCCAGCAGCCGTAGCGTTGTGTCTAGGGATTATGGCTACACCTTC. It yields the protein CASSRSVVSRDYGYTF.

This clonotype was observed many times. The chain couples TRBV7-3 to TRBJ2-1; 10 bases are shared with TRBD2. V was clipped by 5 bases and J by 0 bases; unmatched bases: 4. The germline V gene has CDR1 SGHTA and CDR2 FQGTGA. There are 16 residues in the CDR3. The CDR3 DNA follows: TGTGCCAGCAGCGAACTAGCGGGACGCTCCTACAATGAGCAGTTCTTC. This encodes CASSELAGRSYNEQFF.

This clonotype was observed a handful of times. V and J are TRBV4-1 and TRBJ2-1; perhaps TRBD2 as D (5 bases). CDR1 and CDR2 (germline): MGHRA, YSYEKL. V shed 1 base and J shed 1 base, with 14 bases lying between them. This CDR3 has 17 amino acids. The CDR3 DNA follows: TGCGCCAGCAGCCAAGGTCCCCTAGCCCTTTCCTACAATGAGCAGTTCTTC. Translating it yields CASSQGPLALSYNEQFF.

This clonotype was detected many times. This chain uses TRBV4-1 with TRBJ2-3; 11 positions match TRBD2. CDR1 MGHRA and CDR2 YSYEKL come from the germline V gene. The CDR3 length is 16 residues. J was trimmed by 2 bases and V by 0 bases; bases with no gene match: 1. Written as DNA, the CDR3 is TGCGCCAGCAGCCAAGAGACTAGCGGGAACACAGATACGCAGTATTTT. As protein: CASSQETSGNTDTQYF.

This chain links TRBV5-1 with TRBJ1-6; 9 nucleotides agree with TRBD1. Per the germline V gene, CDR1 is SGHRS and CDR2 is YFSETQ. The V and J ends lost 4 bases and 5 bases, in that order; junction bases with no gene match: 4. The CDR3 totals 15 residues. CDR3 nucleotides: TGCGCCAGCAGCGCCAGGACAGGGGATAATTCACCCCTCCACTTT. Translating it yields CASSARTGDNSPLHF.

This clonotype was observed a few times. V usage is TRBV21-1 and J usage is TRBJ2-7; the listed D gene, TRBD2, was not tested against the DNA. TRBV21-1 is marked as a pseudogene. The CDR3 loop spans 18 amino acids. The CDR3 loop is CASSKVRTSGGPHYEQYF. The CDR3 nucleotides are TGTGCCAGCAGCAAAGTAAGGACTAGCGGGGGCCCCCACTACGAGCAGTACTTC.

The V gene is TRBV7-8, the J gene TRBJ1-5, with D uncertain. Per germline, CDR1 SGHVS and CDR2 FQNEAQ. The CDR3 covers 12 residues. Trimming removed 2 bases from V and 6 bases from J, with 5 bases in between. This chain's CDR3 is CASSLFSQPQHF. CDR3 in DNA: TGTGCCAGCAGCTTATTCAGTCAGCCCCAGCATTTT. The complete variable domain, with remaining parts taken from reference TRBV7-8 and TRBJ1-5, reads GAGVSQSPRYKVAKRGQDVALRCDPISGHVSLFWYQQALGQGPEFLTYFQNEAQLDKSGLPSDRFFAERPEGSVSTLKIQRTQQEDSAVYLCASSLFSQPQHFGDGTRLSIL.

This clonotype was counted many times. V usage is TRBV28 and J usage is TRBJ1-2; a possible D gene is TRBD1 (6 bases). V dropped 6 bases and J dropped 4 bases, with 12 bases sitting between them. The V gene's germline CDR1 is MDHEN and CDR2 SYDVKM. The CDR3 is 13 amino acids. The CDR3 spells CASSLGHLYGYTF. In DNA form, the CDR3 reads TGTGCCAGCAGCTTGGGACACCTCTATGGCTACACCTTC.

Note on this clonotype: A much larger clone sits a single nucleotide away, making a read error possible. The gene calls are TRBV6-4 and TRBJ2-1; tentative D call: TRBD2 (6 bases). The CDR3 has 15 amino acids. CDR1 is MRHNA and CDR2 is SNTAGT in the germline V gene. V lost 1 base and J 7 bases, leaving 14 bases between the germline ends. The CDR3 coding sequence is TGTGCCAGCAGTGACTTGGTAGCGGAAAATAATGAGCAGTTCTTC. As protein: CASSDLVAENNEQFF.

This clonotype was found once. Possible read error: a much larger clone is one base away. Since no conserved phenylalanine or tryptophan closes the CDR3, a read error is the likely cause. The CDR3 loop reads CASSLGGQGGGETQYS. CDR3 bases: TGTGCCAGCAGCTTGGGGGGACAAGGAGGGGGAGAGACCCAGTACTCC. The chain uses TRBV5-5 and TRBJ2-5; D may match TRBD1 or TRBD2 (6 bases each). This CDR3 spans 16 amino acids. With 0 bases removed from V and 4 bases from J, the gap between germline ends came to 16 bases. The germline V gene encodes CDR1 SGHKS and CDR2 YYEKEE (reference sequence).